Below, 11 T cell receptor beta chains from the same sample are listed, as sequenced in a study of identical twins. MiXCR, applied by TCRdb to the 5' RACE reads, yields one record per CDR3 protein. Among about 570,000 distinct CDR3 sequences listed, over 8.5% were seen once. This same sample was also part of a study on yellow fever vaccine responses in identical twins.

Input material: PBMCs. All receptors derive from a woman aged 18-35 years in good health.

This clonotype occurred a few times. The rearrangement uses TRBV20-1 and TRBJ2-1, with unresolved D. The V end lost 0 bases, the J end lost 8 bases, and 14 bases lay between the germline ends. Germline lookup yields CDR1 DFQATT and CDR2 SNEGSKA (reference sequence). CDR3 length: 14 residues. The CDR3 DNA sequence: TGCAGTGCTAGAGAGGGATCCAAATACGATGAGCAGTTCTTC. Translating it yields CSAREGSKYDEQFF.

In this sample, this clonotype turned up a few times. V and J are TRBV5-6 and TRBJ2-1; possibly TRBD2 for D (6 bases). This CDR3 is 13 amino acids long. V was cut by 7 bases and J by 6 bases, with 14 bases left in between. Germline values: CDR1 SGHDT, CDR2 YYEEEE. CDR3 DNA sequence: TGTGCCAGCGGAACGGGAGCAGGCAATGAGCAGTTCTTC. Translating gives CASGTGAGNEQFF.

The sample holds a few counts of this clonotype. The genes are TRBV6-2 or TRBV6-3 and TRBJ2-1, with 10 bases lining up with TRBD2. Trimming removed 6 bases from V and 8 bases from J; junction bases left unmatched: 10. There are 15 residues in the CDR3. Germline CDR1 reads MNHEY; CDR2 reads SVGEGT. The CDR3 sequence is CASSQWASGSDEQFF. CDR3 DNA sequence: TGTGCCAGCAGCCAATGGGCTAGCGGGAGCGATGAGCAGTTCTTC.

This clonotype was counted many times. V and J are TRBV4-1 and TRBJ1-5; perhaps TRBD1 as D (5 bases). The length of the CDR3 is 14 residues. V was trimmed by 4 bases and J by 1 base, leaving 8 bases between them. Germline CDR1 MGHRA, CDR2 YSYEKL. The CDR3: CASSPGRSNQPQHF. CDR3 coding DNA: TGCGCCAGCAGCCCGGGACGAAGCAATCAGCCCCAGCATTTT.

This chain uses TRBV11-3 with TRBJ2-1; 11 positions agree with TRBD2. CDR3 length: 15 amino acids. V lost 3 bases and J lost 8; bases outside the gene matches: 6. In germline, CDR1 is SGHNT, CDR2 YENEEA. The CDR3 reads CASSFTSGSIDEQFF. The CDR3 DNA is TGTGCCAGCAGCTTCACTAGCGGGAGTATTGATGAGCAGTTCTTC.

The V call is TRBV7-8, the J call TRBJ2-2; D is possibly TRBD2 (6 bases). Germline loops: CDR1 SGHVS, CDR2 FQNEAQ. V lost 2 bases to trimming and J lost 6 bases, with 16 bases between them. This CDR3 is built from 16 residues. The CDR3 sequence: CASSLTGTLAPGELFF. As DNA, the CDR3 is TGTGCCAGCAGCTTAACCGGGACTCTGGCACCCGGGGAGCTGTTTTTT. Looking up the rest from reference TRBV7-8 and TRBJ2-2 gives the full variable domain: GAGVSQSPRYKVAKRGQDVALRCDPISGHVSLFWYQQALGQGPEFLTYFQNEAQLDKSGLPSDRFFAERPEGSVSTLKIQRTQQEDSAVYLCASSLTGTLAPGELFFGEGSRLTVL.

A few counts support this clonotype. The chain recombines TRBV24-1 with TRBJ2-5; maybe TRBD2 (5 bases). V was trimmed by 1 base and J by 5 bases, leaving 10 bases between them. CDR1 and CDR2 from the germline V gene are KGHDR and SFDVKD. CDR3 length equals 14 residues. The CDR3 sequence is CATSDFDGEETQYF. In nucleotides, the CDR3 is TGTGCCACCAGTGATTTCGACGGGGAGGAGACCCAGTACTTC.

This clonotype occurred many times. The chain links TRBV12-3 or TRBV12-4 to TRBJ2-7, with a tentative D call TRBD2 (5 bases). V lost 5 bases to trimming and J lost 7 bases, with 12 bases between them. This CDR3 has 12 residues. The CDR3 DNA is TGTGCCAGCAGTCCCAGGACTGGGGAGCAGTACTTC. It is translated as CASSPRTGEQYF.

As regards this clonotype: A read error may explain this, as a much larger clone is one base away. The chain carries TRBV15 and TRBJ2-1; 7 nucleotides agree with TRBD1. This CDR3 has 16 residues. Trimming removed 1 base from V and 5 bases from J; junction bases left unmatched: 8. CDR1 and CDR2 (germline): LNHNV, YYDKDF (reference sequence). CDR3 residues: CATSRAGTESNNEQFF. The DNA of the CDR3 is TGTGCCACCAGCAGAGCCGGGACAGAATCCAACAATGAGCAGTTCTTC.

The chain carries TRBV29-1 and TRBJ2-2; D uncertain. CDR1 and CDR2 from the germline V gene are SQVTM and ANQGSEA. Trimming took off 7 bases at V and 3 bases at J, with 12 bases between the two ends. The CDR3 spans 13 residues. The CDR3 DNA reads TGCAGCGGGTGGGAAGGTCACACCGGGGAGCTGTTTTTT. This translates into CSGWEGHTGELFF.

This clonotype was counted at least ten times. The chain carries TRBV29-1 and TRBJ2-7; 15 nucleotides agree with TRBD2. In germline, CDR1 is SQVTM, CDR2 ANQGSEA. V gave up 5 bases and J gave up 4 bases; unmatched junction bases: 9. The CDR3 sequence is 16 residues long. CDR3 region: CSVRTSGRAKAYEQYF. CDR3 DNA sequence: TGCAGCGTTCGGACTAGCGGGAGGGCCAAGGCTTACGAGCAGTACTTC.